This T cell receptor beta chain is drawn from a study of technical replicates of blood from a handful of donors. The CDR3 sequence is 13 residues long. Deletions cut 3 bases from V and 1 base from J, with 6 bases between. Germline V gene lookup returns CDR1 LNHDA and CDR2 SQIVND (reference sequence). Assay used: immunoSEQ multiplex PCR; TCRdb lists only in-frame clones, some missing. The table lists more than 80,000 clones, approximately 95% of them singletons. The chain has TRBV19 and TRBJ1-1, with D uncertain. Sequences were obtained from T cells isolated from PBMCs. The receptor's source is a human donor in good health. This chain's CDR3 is CASSMYRNTEAFF. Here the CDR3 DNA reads TGTGCCAGTAGTATGTACAGGAACACTGAAGCTTTCTTT.